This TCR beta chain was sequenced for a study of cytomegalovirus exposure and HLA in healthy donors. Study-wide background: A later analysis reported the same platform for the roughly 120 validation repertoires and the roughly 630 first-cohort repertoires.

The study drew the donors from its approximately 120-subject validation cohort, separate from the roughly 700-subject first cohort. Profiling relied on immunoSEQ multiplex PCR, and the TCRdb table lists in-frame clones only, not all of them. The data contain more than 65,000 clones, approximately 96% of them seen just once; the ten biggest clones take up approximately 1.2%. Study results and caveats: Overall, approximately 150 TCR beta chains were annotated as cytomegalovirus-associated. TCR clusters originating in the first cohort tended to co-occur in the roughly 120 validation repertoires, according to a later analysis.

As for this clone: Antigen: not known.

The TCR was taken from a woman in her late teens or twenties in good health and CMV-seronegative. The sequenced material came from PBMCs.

DNA of the CDR3: TGCGCCAGCAGCTTGGCCGGGGGGTTTGCTAACTATGGCTACACCTTC. Translated: CASSLAGGFANYGYTF. This chain links TRBV5-1 with TRBJ1-2, with D possibly TRBD1 on 5 matching bases. Germline lookup yields CDR1 SGHRS and CDR2 YFSETQ. This CDR3 has 16 amino acids. Trimming left V 0 bases short and J 0 bases short, with 12 bases between.